This TCR beta chain was sequenced in a study of blood T cells in healthy people across ages. Whole-study findings and limits: Any changes in expanded clonotypes were possibly confounded, as donor CMV status remained unknown. Roughly linear age-related decline in beta diversity appeared, significant by age 40.

Together with a sample-barcoded 5' primer, a J-beta primer mix was included in a second PCR lasting about 7 to 11 cycles. Each CDR3 protein is one row after TCRdb ran MiXCR on the 5' RACE reads. The data show just under 550,000 distinct CDR3 sequences, approximately 25% seen once. This clonotype was seen a handful of times. Antigen unknown. Another study also made use of these data, one on T cells of mothers and their children. In that study: Maternal samples each gave over 8 million TCR beta CDR3 reads, and child samples roughly 3 million each.

The sample consisted of blood. This sequence was found in a boy aged 5 to 17 in good health.

CDR3 DNA sequence: TGTGCCAGCAGTGCCCGACTAGCGGGAGAAGCAGATACGCAGTATTTT. Translation: CASSARLAGEADTQYF. The chain uses TRBV28 and TRBJ2-3; TRBD2 matches 12 bases. The germline V gene has CDR1 MDHEN and CDR2 SYDVKM. The CDR3 sequence is 16 residues long. V lost 5 bases to trimming and J lost 4 bases; unmatched junction nucleotides: 7.